This is a list of T cell receptor beta chains from one sample in a study of blood T cell repertoires in COVID-19. Clones were sequenced by immunoSEQ multiplex PCR, and TCRdb holds only the in-frame ones, with some missing. The sample consists of tens of thousands of clones, 91% of them appearing once. The sequenced sample consisted of peripheral blood. Every receptor here comes from a man aged 50-59 years with acute or convalescent COVID-19. Each CDR3 is given with its conserved first and last residue. The D gene is left open where the match is weak. Only some rows state a clone size, as once, few, many or a class for expanded clones.

clone size: -; D gene: -; V gene: TRBV5-5; J gene: TRBJ2-7; CDR3 protein: CASSLKTGPSYEQYF; CDR3 DNA: TGTGCCAGCAGCTTGAAGACAGGACCCTCCTACGAGCAGTACTTC
clone size: -; D gene: TRBD1; V gene: TRBV24-1; J gene: TRBJ2-5; CDR3 protein: CATSDRDRGQETQYF; CDR3 DNA: TGTGCCACCAGTGACCGCGACAGGGGACAAGAGACCCAGTACTTC
clone size: -; D gene: -; V gene: TRBV9; J gene: TRBJ2-3; CDR3 protein: CASSSRSPGATDTQYF; CDR3 DNA: TGTGCCAGCAGCTCCCGGAGTCCCGGAGCCACAGATACGCAGTATTTT
clone size: -; D gene: TRBD1; V gene: TRBV30; J gene: TRBJ1-2; CDR3 protein: CASLTGVYGYTF; CDR3 DNA: TGTGCCTCGCTGACAGGGGTCTATGGCTACACCTTC
clone size: -; D gene: TRBD2; V gene: TRBV19; J gene: TRBJ2-7; CDR3 protein: CASSRGTSLRSSEQYF; CDR3 DNA: TGTGCCAGTAGTAGAGGGACTAGTCTCCGCTCTAGCGAGCAGTACTTC
clone size: once; D gene: -; V gene: TRBV5-1; J gene: TRBJ2-7; CDR3 protein: CASSSDRSSYEQYF; CDR3 DNA: TGCGCCAGCAGCTCTGACAGGAGCTCCTACGAGCAGTACTTC
clone size: -; D gene: TRBD1; V gene: TRBV24-1; J gene: TRBJ2-1; CDR3 protein: CATSILDRNEQFF; CDR3 DNA: TGTGCCACATCGATACTGGACAGGAATGAGCAGTTCTTC
clone size: -; D gene: TRBD1; V gene: TRBV15; J gene: TRBJ1-2; CDR3 protein: CATSRVQGGYGYTF; CDR3 DNA: TGTGCCACCAGCAGAGTACAGGGGGGCTATGGCTACACCTTC
clone size: -; D gene: TRBD1; V gene: TRBV28; J gene: TRBJ1-1; CDR3 protein: CASYQGQGLGAFF; CDR3 DNA: TGTGCCAGCTATCAGGGACAGGGTCTCGGCGCTTTCTTT
clone size: -; D gene: TRBD1; V gene: TRBV30; J gene: TRBJ1-3; CDR3 protein: CAWSHLTGGRENTIYF; CDR3 DNA: TGTGCCTGGAGCCACCTGACAGGGGGAAGAGAAAACACCATATATTTT
clone size: -; D gene: -; V gene: TRBV5-1; J gene: TRBJ1-4; CDR3 protein: CASSLSGAGEKLFF; CDR3 DNA: TGCGCCAGCAGCTTGTCGGGAGCCGGTGAAAAACTGTTTTTT
clone size: few; D gene: TRBD2; V gene: TRBV5-1; J gene: TRBJ2-5; CDR3 protein: CASSGLPSRGGREETQYF; CDR3 DNA: TGCGCCAGCAGCGGGTTGCCCTCGCGGGGGGGCCGCGAGGAGACCCAGTACTTC
clone size: once; D gene: TRBD2; V gene: TRBV5-1; J gene: TRBJ2-3; CDR3 protein: CASSLDDGGAGDTQYF; CDR3 DNA: TGCGCCAGCAGCTTGGATGACGGGGGGGCAGGAGATACGCAGTATTTT
clone size: -; D gene: TRBD1; V gene: TRBV6-5; J gene: TRBJ2-3; CDR3 protein: CASGRVGGHTDTQYF; CDR3 DNA: TGTGCCAGCGGAAGGGTAGGGGGCCACACAGATACGCAGTATTTT
clone size: -; D gene: -; V gene: TRBV30; J gene: TRBJ1-1; CDR3 protein: CAWSPGHLEAFF; CDR3 DNA: TGTGCCTGGAGTCCGGGACACCTTGAAGCTTTCTTT
clone size: -; D gene: -; V gene: TRBV27; J gene: TRBJ1-4; CDR3 protein: CASGPSGHPFFF; CDR3 DNA: TGTGCCAGCGGCCCCTCGGGACACCCCTTCTTTTTT
clone size: -; D gene: -; V gene: TRBV12-3/TRBV12-4; J gene: TRBJ1-3; CDR3 protein: CASSLRGTIYF; CDR3 DNA: TGTGCCAGCAGTTTGAGGGGGACCATATATTTT
clone size: -; D gene: -; V gene: TRBV27; J gene: TRBJ1-2; CDR3 protein: CASSSNRAVNYGYTF; CDR3 DNA: TGTGCCAGCAGTTCAAACAGGGCGGTCAACTATGGCTACACCTTC
clone size: -; D gene: -; V gene: TRBV29-1; J gene: TRBJ1-1; CDR3 protein: CSGRVSDRTEAFF; CDR3 DNA: TGCAGCGGTCGAGTCAGCGATCGCACTGAAGCTTTCTTT
clone size: -; D gene: TRBD1; V gene: TRBV4-1; J gene: TRBJ2-1; CDR3 protein: CASSQGQGAGQFF; CDR3 DNA: TGCGCCAGCAGCCAGGGACAGGGGGCTGGGCAGTTCTTC
clone size: -; D gene: -; V gene: TRBV28; J gene: TRBJ1-2; CDR3 protein: CASSLHWQGRDYGYTF; CDR3 DNA: TGTGCCAGCAGTTTACATTGGCAGGGGAGGGACTATGGCTACACCTTC
clone size: -; D gene: -; V gene: TRBV25-1; J gene: TRBJ1-1; CDR3 protein: CASSTGAHTEAFF; CDR3 DNA: TGTGCCAGCAGTACAGGCGCTCACACTGAAGCTTTCTTT
clone size: few; D gene: TRBD2; V gene: TRBV6-5; J gene: TRBJ2-1; CDR3 protein: CATRPGGSDYNEQFF; CDR3 DNA: TGTGCCACAAGACCGGGGGGGTCGGATTACAATGAGCAGTTCTTC
clone size: -; D gene: -; V gene: TRBV28; J gene: TRBJ2-7; CDR3 protein: CASRRADRNYEQYF; CDR3 DNA: TGTGCCAGCAGGAGGGCGGACAGAAACTACGAGCAGTACTTC
clone size: -; D gene: TRBD2; V gene: TRBV5-1; J gene: TRBJ2-5; CDR3 protein: CASSGGLALETQYF; CDR3 DNA: TGCGCCAGCAGCGGGGGACTAGCTCTTGAGACCCAGTACTTC
clone size: -; D gene: -; V gene: TRBV6-6; J gene: TRBJ2-4; CDR3 protein: CASSLYPTGSKNIQYF; CDR3 DNA: TGTGCCAGCAGTTTATACCCTACAGGGTCCAAAAACATTCAGTACTTC
clone size: -; D gene: TRBD1; V gene: TRBV28; J gene: TRBJ1-1; CDR3 protein: CASSLGQVGAFF; CDR3 DNA: TGTGCCAGCAGTTTGGGACAGGTTGGAGCTTTCTTT